The clone carrying this TCR beta chain was counted a single time. Its antigen is unknown. Germline V gene sequence: CDR1 ENHRY, CDR2 SYGVKD. This CDR3 is 18 amino acids long. V lost 2 bases and J lost 2; bases outside the gene matches: 8. The record originates from a study of OX40 agonist ivuxolimab in advanced cancers. Clones were sequenced by immunoSEQ multiplex PCR, and TCRdb holds only the in-frame ones, with some missing. The sample lists some 35,000 clones; about 80% were seen once. Whole-study results and caveats: Among the least clonally expanded were partial responders at 0.1-3.0 mg/kg.

This TCR derives from an adult with an advanced solid tumor such as melanoma, head and neck, liver or kidney cancer. The starting material was CD4+ or CD8+ T cells sorted from blood, obtained in a trial of the OX40 agonist ivuxolimab. The chain recombines TRBV10-3 with TRBJ2-5; 13 nucleotides match TRBD2. The DNA for the CDR3 is TGTGCCATCAGTGAGCCCGGACTAGCGGGGGACGGACAAGAGACCCAGTACTTC. As protein: CAISEPGLAGDGQETQYF.